This entry lists 30 T cell receptor beta chains sequenced from one sample in a study of regulatory T cells in long-lasting Graves disease. The time point: newly diagnosed GD, antithyroid drugs for less than 3 months. From RNA extracted from PBMCs, the TCR library was made. TCR beta libraries were built with iRepertoire HTBI primers and Arm-PCR of CDR3 regions. TCRdb reanalysed the multiplex PCR reads using MiXCR and keeps one entry per CDR3 protein. The repertoire has some 330,000 distinct CDR3 sequences, about an eighth of them found once; the top ten carry over 15%. The sample also formed part of further work on T cells in Graves' hyperthyroidism and ophthalmopathy.

Sequenced material: peripheral blood mononuclear cells (PBMCs), taken at new diagnosis, from a patient treated with antithyroid drugs. Receptor source: a woman younger than 30 with Graves disease.

This clonotype came up many times. V is TRBV11-3 and J is TRBJ1-1; D not certain. Germline V CDR1 and CDR2: SGHNT, YENEEA. V lost 0 bases and J lost 3, with 8 bases in between. The CDR3 extends over 14 amino acids. The CDR3 here is CASSLDFRDTEAFF. CDR3 in DNA: TGTGCCAGCAGCTTAGATTTCAGAGACACTGAAGCTTTCTTT.

This clonotype was detected many times. The chain links TRBV6-5 to TRBJ1-2, with 8 bases that match TRBD1. From germline, CDR1 is MNHEY and CDR2 SVGAGI. The V gene end was trimmed by 1 base and the J gene end by 7 bases; junction bases not matched to a gene: 11. This CDR3 spans 16 amino acids. The CDR3 here is CASSYFALWTGFGYTF. CDR3 DNA sequence: TGTGCCAGCAGTTACTTCGCTCTTTGGACAGGGTTTGGCTACACCTTC.

The J gene is TRBJ2-1, the V gene TRBV5-1, with D maybe TRBD1 (5 bases). V was trimmed by 0 bases and J by 6 bases, leaving 13 bases between them. This CDR3 region has 15 residues. Germline assignment: CDR1 SGHRS and CDR2 YFSETQ. The CDR3 DNA reads as TGCGCCAGCAGCTTGGACCCAGGGCTGGGCAATGAGCAGTTCTTC. It is translated as CASSLDPGLGNEQFF. The full variable domain, completed using reference TRBV5-1 and TRBJ2-1, is KAGVTQTPRYLIKTRGQQVTLSCSPISGHRSVSWYQQTPGQGLQFLFEYFSETQRNKGNFPGRFSGRQFSNSRSEMNVSTLELGDSALYLCASSLDPGLGNEQFFGPGTRLTVL.

This chain links TRBV30 with TRBJ1-5, with D unclear. CDR1 is GTSNPN, CDR2 SVGIG, per germline (reference sequence). V was clipped by 3 bases and J by 1 base, with 7 bases between them. The CDR3 spans 13 residues. Written as DNA, the CDR3 is TGTGCCTGGAGCTACGGAAGCAATCAGCCCCAGCATTTT. It translates to CAWSYGSNQPQHF.

This clonotype showed up many times. The rearrangement uses TRBV5-1 and TRBJ2-1; a possible D gene is TRBD2 (6 bases). The CDR3 length is 15 residues. The ends were cut back, 4 bases at V and 6 bases at J, with 17 bases in the middle. The V gene's germline CDR1 is SGHRS and CDR2 YFSETQ. The CDR3 DNA follows: TGCGCCAGCAGCGACCTTAGCTGGGGACTCAATGAGCAGTTCTTC. Protein sequence: CASSDLSWGLNEQFF.

This clonotype came up a few times. This chain joins TRBV6-1 and TRBJ1-3, with 8 bases lining up with TRBD1. Germline V lookup: CDR1 MNHNS, CDR2 SASEGT. The CDR3 sequence is 14 residues long. J gave up 3 bases and V 6 bases, and 4 bases lay outside the gene matches. CDR3 amino acids: CASSLTGDGNTIYF. The CDR3 region has the DNA TGTGCCAGCAGCCTGACAGGGGATGGAAACACCATATATTTT.

The chain combines TRBV10-1 with TRBJ2-3; D perhaps matches TRBD2 (6 bases). Per the germline V gene, CDR1 is WNHNN and CDR2 is SYGVQD (reference sequence). Trimming cost V 2 bases and J 3 bases, with 24 bases left between them. The CDR3 runs 19 residues. The CDR3 DNA reads TGCGCCAGCAGTGAGGGGAGTAGCGGTCCCTTCGGGAGTACAGATACGCAGTATTTT. This encodes CASSEGSSGPFGSTDTQYF.

This clonotype was counted between two and nine times. J is TRBJ2-2 and V is TRBV6-2 or TRBV6-3; perhaps TRBD1 as D (5 bases). Germline values: CDR1 MNHEY, CDR2 SVGEGT. The CDR3 spans 15 residues. V lost 0 bases and J 6 bases, leaving 11 bases between the germline ends. CDR3 DNA sequence: TGTGCCAGCAGTTACTCGATAAAGGGGCCCGGGGAGCTGTTTTTT. Its translation: CASSYSIKGPGELFF.

This clonotype appeared many times. This sequence joins TRBV9 and TRBJ2-1; D not certain. The length of the CDR3 is 12 residues. V was shortened by 4 bases and J by 3 bases, with 5 bases between the two germline ends. Germline V gene sequence: CDR1 SGDLS, CDR2 YYNGEE. The CDR3 reads CASSSLYNEQFF. The CDR3 nucleotides read TGTGCCAGCAGCTCTCTCTACAATGAGCAGTTCTTC.

In the case of this clonotype: A clone one base away is much larger, so this may be a read error. The V call is TRBV12-5, the J call TRBJ1-3; the D gene is possibly TRBD1 (6 bases). V lost 1 base and J 8 bases, leaving 12 bases between the germline ends. CDR1 is LGHNT, CDR2 FRNRAP, per germline. This CDR3 comprises 14 residues. DNA of the CDR3: TGTGCTAGTGGTTTGGAGGGGGGGCGAGACACCATATATTTT. Translation gives CASGLEGGRDTIYF.

This clonotype appeared many times. The V and J genes are TRBV20-1 and TRBJ1-1; no definite D call. The CDR3 covers 11 residues. From germline, CDR1 is DFQATT and CDR2 SNEGSKA (reference sequence). V was cut by 4 bases and J by 0 bases, with 3 bases left in between. This CDR3 is CSAILNTEAFF. CDR3 nucleotides: TGCAGTGCTATTTTGAACACTGAAGCTTTCTTT.

This clonotype was observed at least ten times. The chain recombines TRBV6-2 or TRBV6-3 with TRBJ1-4; 10 bases align to TRBD1. J was trimmed by 7 bases and V by 8 bases; bases with no gene match: 10. In germline, CDR1 is MNHEY, CDR2 SVGEGT. The CDR3 length is 15 residues. The CDR3: CASGETGGLGEKLFF. The CDR3 DNA reads TGTGCCAGCGGGGAGACAGGGGGCTTAGGTGAAAAACTGTTTTTT.

This clonotype showed up many times. V gene TRBV11-2 combines with J gene TRBJ1-2; no clear D gene. Germline loops: CDR1 SGHAT, CDR2 FQNNGV. This CDR3 comprises 13 residues. Trimming pared 5 bases from V and 2 bases from J, leaving 9 bases between. The CDR3 loop reads CASSPDLNYGYTF. The CDR3 DNA is TGTGCCAGCAGCCCGGACCTAAACTATGGCTACACCTTC.

There are many counts of this clonotype. The V and J genes are TRBV7-9 and TRBJ1-5; 7 bases are a match to TRBD1. The J segment lost 0 bases and the V segment lost 1 base, leaving 6 bases of the junction unmatched. Germline CDR1 reads SEHNR; CDR2 reads FQNEAQ (reference sequence). This CDR3 has 17 residues. DNA of the CDR3: TGTGCCAGCAGCTTAGGGACAGGACCTTATAGCAATCAGCCCCAGCATTTT. Translation: CASSLGTGPYSNQPQHF.

The rearrangement joins TRBV7-6 to TRBJ2-1; D may be TRBD2 (5 bases). The CDR3 consists of 13 residues. Trimming removed 1 base at V and 9 bases at J, with 10 bases between. Germline V gene data show CDR1 as SGHVS and CDR2 as FNYEAQ. CDR3 nucleotide sequence: TGTGCCAGCAGCTTAGAATTCGGAGGTGAGCAGTTCTTC. It codes for CASSLEFGGEQFF.

This clonotype was counted ten times or more. This sequence joins TRBV11-2 and TRBJ2-2; the match to TRBD2 covers 8 bases. Germline lookup yields CDR1 SGHAT and CDR2 FQNNGV. Germline trimming cut 1 base from V and 4 bases from J; bases unmatched to any gene: 2. This CDR3 comprises 15 residues. Here the CDR3 reads CASSLALAGTGELFF. The CDR3 DNA follows: TGTGCCAGCAGCTTAGCCCTAGCGGGCACCGGGGAGCTGTTTTTT.

This clonotype was seen repeatedly, ten times or more. The chain links TRBV7-9 to TRBJ1-2; the match to TRBD1 covers 8 bases. After removal of 4 bases from V and 3 bases from J, the junction contained 10 bases not matched to a gene. The CDR3 covers 16 residues. CDR1 is SEHNR, CDR2 FQNEAQ, per germline (reference sequence). This chain's CDR3 is CASSSPTDRVYYGYTF. The DNA for the CDR3 is TGTGCCAGCAGCTCCCCCACGGACAGGGTTTACTATGGCTACACCTTC.

This clonotype occurred a few times. The V call is TRBV7-9, the J call TRBJ2-7, with D maybe TRBD1 (5 bases). Trimming cost V 2 bases and J 6 bases, with 11 bases left between them. Per germline, CDR1 SEHNR and CDR2 FQNEAQ (reference sequence). The CDR3 is made up of 13 amino acids. The DNA for the CDR3 is TGTGCCAGCAGCTTAAGGGGATTCTCCGAGCAGTACTTC. Its protein product is CASSLRGFSEQYF.

J is TRBJ2-1 and V is TRBV4-3; TRBD2 aligns across 9 bases. CDR1 and CDR2 from the germline V gene are LGHNA and YSLEER. V shed 3 bases, J shed 4 bases, and the junction held 4 bases outside the gene matches. There are 15 residues in the CDR3. CDR3 in amino acids: CASSQAGGVYNEQFF. The DNA for the CDR3 is TGCGCCAGCAGCCAGGCGGGGGGGGTATACAATGAGCAGTTCTTC.

This clonotype has a count of ten or more. J is TRBJ2-6 and V is TRBV29-1, with unresolved D. Looked up from germline, CDR1 is SQVTM and CDR2 is ANQGSEA. This CDR3 is built from 13 residues. With 6 bases removed from V and 5 bases from J, the gap between germline ends came to 11 bases. CDR3 sequence: CSVWEGWANVLTF. Written as DNA, the CDR3 is TGCAGCGTATGGGAAGGGTGGGCCAACGTCCTGACTTTC.

Many counts were recorded for this clonotype. V and J are TRBV2 and TRBJ1-5, with 8 bases aligning to TRBD1. V shed 6 bases, J shed 5 bases, and the junction held 0 bases outside the gene matches. In germline, CDR1 is SNHLY, CDR2 FYNNEI. The length of the CDR3 is 12 residues. The CDR3 coding sequence is TGTGCCAGCAGGACAGGGGATCAGCCCCAGCATTTT. The encoded protein is CASRTGDQPQHF.

CDR3 region: CASSILPGSSYNEQFF. In DNA, the CDR3 is TGTGCCAGTAGTATTTTGCCAGGGAGCTCCTACAATGAGCAGTTCTTC. This chain connects TRBV19 to TRBJ2-1; D possibly uses TRBD1 or TRBD2 (5 bases each). This CDR3 region has 16 residues. Germline values: CDR1 LNHDA, CDR2 SQIVND (reference sequence). V was trimmed by 3 bases and J by 0 bases, leaving 12 bases between them. The full variable domain, with the rest looked up from reference TRBV19 and TRBJ2-1, is DGGITQSPKYLFRKEGQNVTLSCEQNLNHDAMYWYRQDPGQGLRLIYYSQIVNDFQKGDIAEGYSVSREKKESFPLTVTSAQKNPTAFYLCASSILPGSSYNEQFFGPGTRLTVL.

In this sample, this clonotype turned up many times. The chain uses TRBV6-1 and TRBJ2-5; 8 bases match TRBD1. Germline-derived CDR1 and CDR2 are MNHNS and SASEGT. The CDR3 length is 15 residues. Trimming cost V 2 bases and J 5 bases; bases outside gene matches: 7. The CDR3 nucleotides are TGTGCCAGCAGTGAATCGGACAGGGTTTACGAGACCCAGTACTTC. This codes for CASSESDRVYETQYF.

The chain carries TRBV7-9 and TRBJ2-2; 7 nucleotides line up with TRBD1. CDR1 SEHNR and CDR2 FQNEAQ come from the germline V gene (reference sequence). This CDR3 is 17 amino acids long. With 4 bases clipped from V and 2 bases from J, the junction kept 10 bases outside the gene matches. CDR3 sequence reads: CASSSFRDSLNTGELFF. CDR3 DNA: TGTGCCAGCAGCTCGTTCCGGGACAGTCTAAACACCGGGGAGCTGTTTTTT.

Regarding this clonotype: One base away lies a much larger clone, so this may be a sequencing read error. This CDR3 fails to terminate in the conserved phenylalanine or tryptophan, so it likely reflects a read error. This chain uses TRBV6-1 with TRBJ1-2; no clear D. Trimming took 4 bases from V and 4 from J, leaving 13 bases between them. This CDR3 spans 14 amino acids. Germline assignment: CDR1 MNHNS and CDR2 SASEGT. CDR3 bases: TGTGCCAGCAGTGCCCCAGGAAGGCGCTATGGCTACACCTCC. This sequence encodes CASSAPGRRYGYTS.

The chain is built from TRBV7-9 and TRBJ2-3; 7 positions match TRBD1. Unmatched junction bases numbered 12, after V lost 3 bases and J lost 0 bases. The CDR3 loop spans 18 amino acids. Germline assignment: CDR1 SEHNR and CDR2 FQNEAQ (reference sequence). The chain's CDR3 is CASSLGRGKTSSTDTQYF. CDR3 bases: TGTGCCAGCAGCTTGGGCAGGGGGAAAACTTCTAGCACAGATACGCAGTATTTT.

The CDR3 DNA follows: TGCGCCAGCAGCTACAGAGCGGGAGTTAAGACCCAGTACTTC. Protein sequence: CASSYRAGVKTQYF. The chain carries TRBV5-1 and TRBJ2-5, with TRBD2 matching over 8 bases. The V and J ends lost 3 bases and 6 bases, in that order; junction bases with no gene match: 7. CDR1 and CDR2 (germline): SGHRS, YFSETQ. The CDR3 contains 14 residues.

This clonotype was counted many times. The chain combines TRBV29-1 with TRBJ1-2; D remains unclear. Trimming pared 6 bases from V and 3 bases from J, leaving 11 bases between. The germline CDR1 and CDR2 sequences are SQVTM and ANQGSEA. The CDR3 length is 12 residues. The CDR3 protein is CSVEREDYGYTF. CDR3 nucleotides: TGCAGCGTCGAGAGGGAGGACTATGGCTACACCTTC.

The V gene is TRBV7-3, the J gene TRBJ2-7; 8 bases are shared with TRBD2. The V gene's germline CDR1 is SGHTA and CDR2 FQGTGA. Unmatched junction bases numbered 8, after V lost 2 bases and J lost 5 bases. There are 15 residues in the CDR3. As DNA, the CDR3 is TGTGCCAGCAGCTTAGCGGGAGGACAGTACCACGAGCAGTACTTC. Translation: CASSLAGGQYHEQYF.

This clonotype was recorded many times. This sequence joins TRBV6-1 and TRBJ2-1, with unresolved D. From germline, CDR1 is MNHNS and CDR2 SASEGT. The length of the CDR3 is 13 residues. V was cut by 2 bases and J by 7 bases, with 9 bases left in between. The CDR3 reads CASSEQPYNEQFF. The CDR3 DNA sequence: TGTGCCAGCAGTGAACAACCATATAATGAGCAGTTCTTC.